This record covers a single TCR beta chain. Which antigen it targets is not known. No much larger clonotype is one base removed from it; base qualities were not supplied. The cohort comprised approximately 700 healthy bone marrow donors. Cohort members were all nominally healthy when sampled, although unrecorded immune exposures were likely present. The donor tested CMV seropositive and was one of the 289 seropositive cohort members. Every donor gave a peripheral blood sample, and the peripheral blood mononuclear cells from that sample were used for TCR beta sequencing. Genomic DNA extraction from the blood cell samples was performed with the Qiagen DNeasy Blood Extraction Kit. Library creation used the immunoSEQ multiplex PCR assay. For the multiplex PCR, a mixture combining 60 forward primers for TCR Vbeta segments and 13 reverse primers for TCR Jbeta segments was used. A multiplex PCR assay on genomic DNA amplified the CDR3 region of rearranged TCR beta genes. Amplified TCR beta libraries were sequenced as 87-base-pair reads on the Illumina HiSeq System. The authors processed their data as follows. A later analysis tallied tens of millions of unique TCR beta chains across the 666 repertoires, and around 9.9 million of those chains were shared by two or more donors. Raw reads were error-corrected and collapsed into unique sequences by a nearest-neighbor algorithm in which closely related sequences were merged to remove PCR and sequencing errors. V, D and J gene segments were assigned by aligning CDR3 sequences to IMGT reference sequences. For a sequence to be retained, a match of at least six nucleotides to both a V gene segment and a J gene segment was required. A rearrangement counted as productive if the CDR3 had no stop codons and remained in frame with V and J, and every other rearrangement counted as non-productive. Following IMGT convention, CDR3 was defined as the stretch from the second conserved V-encoded cysteine up to the conserved J-encoded phenylalanine. In an earlier analysis of more than 550 of the donors, sequences lacking an unambiguous match to a single V gene segment were excluded. In an earlier analysis of several hundred of the donors, V segments were called functional above 56.7% productive rearrangements and were called segregating when the between-donor standard deviation exceeded 5%. A statistical classification framework was built to diagnose cytomegalovirus status from the catalog of TCR beta chain sequences. V and J gene assignment, in a later analysis, came from comparing TCR nucleotide sequences with IMGT/GENE-DB human TR gene sequences. The TCRdist pipeline was used in a later analysis to assign CDR3 sequences and most-parsimonious VDJ recombination scenarios. In a later analysis, every TCR beta chain was defined by the combination of its CDR3 amino acid sequence and its V-gene family, and reads without a unique V-gene family were dropped. As a way to deal with suspected cross-contamination and a sequencing artifact, a later analysis dropped 640 or so nucleotide sequences that were highly shared and had low generation probability. A later analysis calculated a clonal expansion index for each public chain from normalized within-repertoire ranks of inferred template counts. In a later analysis, generation probabilities were computed using a VDJ recombination model fitted to out-of-frame rearrangements, and the results were checked against IGoR. Hypergeometric tests were used in a later analysis to score TCR-TCR, TCR-HLA and TCR-CMV co-occurrence, with a repertoire-size bias correction applied to the TCR pairs. To estimate false discovery rates, a later analysis permuted the HLA or CMV assignments 20 times. In a later analysis, co-occurring TCRs were grouped using DBSCAN, with TCRdist sequence similarity added in when clustering inside HLA-allele-positive subsets. For co-occurrence clustering, repertoires with fewer than 30,000 or more than 120,000 public chains were excluded, along with several repertoires with anomalous nucleotide sharing. The clones in this table, taken by TCRdb from immuneACCESS, are in-frame only. Not every clone is retained; where verified, under half of the shortfall comes from an unresolved V gene, and the cause of the rest is unknown. V, J and clone size are those of that table, while D and trimming were read from the DNA. This sample lists roughly 100,000 clones; roughly 67% were detected once. Roughly 21% of the sample is held by the ten biggest clonotypes.

The germline ends are 17 bases apart after V is trimmed by 6 bases and J by 9 bases. Reading the germline V gene gives CDR1 MNHEY and CDR2 SVGAGI. The CDR3 numbers 13 residues from cysteine through phenylalanine. CDR3 DNA only is kept here, 39 bases in frame from base 1. The data are from a study of cytomegalovirus exposure and HLA in healthy donors (dated by TCRdb to 2015 to 2018). Turning to the overall study: According to an earlier analysis of 587 of the donors, roughly 180 million T cells yielded 95 million to 140 million unique TCR beta sequences and less than 300 Gb of sequence data. A later genetic analysis used genome-wide SNP genotypes for about 60% of the roughly 700 donors, treating that subset as a discovery cohort. Typing coverage varied by locus: about 620-630 donors for A, B, C, DRB1 and DQB1; roughly 520 for DQA1; over 600 for DPA1; more than 450 for DPB1. Among roughly 400 genotyped donors of the cohort, an average of roughly 230,000 unique TCR beta nucleotide sequences was sequenced per donor, of which roughly 17% were non-productive. The study profiled the T cell repertoires of hundreds of subjects by immunosequencing and related them to cytomegalovirus serostatus. Every discovery cohort repertoire had been produced on one sequencing platform. The study aimed to test whether cataloging public T cell receptors could reveal signatures of past pathogen exposure. Class I and class II HLA loci were covered by the typing at four-digit resolution. To decide whether each TCR beta V gene segment behaved as functional or pseudogenic, an earlier analysis of some 540 of the donors relied on high-throughput TCR beta sequencing. The study combined high-throughput TCR immunosequencing, statistical association of individual TCRs with disease status, and machine learning to predict cytomegalovirus infection status. Rather than using new phenotypic data, the later analysis identified candidate immune exposures from TCR beta sequences and from how often those sequences occurred across donors. Alongside the repertoire data, information on donor age, sex, ethnicity and CMV serostatus was compiled. Of the 350 to 400 genotyped donors, 81% fell in the genetic ancestry cluster associated with self-reported Caucasian donors. About 5 DR-DQ haplotypes were handled as single units for association and clustering, since linkage in the cohort was strong. Along with the approximately 670-subject first cohort, a separate validation cohort of over a hundred different subjects was used. A later analysis re-examined previously published TCR beta repertoires from around 670 donors and added high-resolution HLA genotyping to investigate patterns of TCR occurrence. Roughly 300 gigabases of sequencing data and around 80 million unique TCR sequences made up an early release that covered approximately 650 HLA-typed donors.

What the research found in general, with its limitations: Immune exposure information for the cohort was limited to CMV serostatus. A further reported finding was that TCR beta sequences accurately predicted the HLA-A and HLA-B alleles for most subjects in the first cohort. According to a later analysis, most CMV-associated TCR beta chains appeared to be HLA-restricted, and the HLA associations seemed to be driven largely by CMV exposure. A later analysis found that TCR association rates varied across HLA loci, with DRB1 alleles showing the most associated TCRs and HLA-C alleles the fewest. The authors suggested that the approach could potentially be extended to other disease states and immunological phenotypes. Because some donors lacked HLA typing at each locus, the association tests relied only on the typed subset. At a false discovery rate of 0.05, a later analysis linked 16,951 TCR beta sequences to specific HLA alleles. When HLA alleles, especially DR and DQ, strongly co-occurred, TCR associations were difficult to assign to individual alleles. Several of the top co-occurrence clusters appeared to be linked to parvovirus B19, influenza, CMV and Epstein-Barr virus, according to a later analysis. A total of fewer than 200 TCR beta chains were listed by the study as associated with cytomegalovirus. This cohort had only TCR beta chains sequenced, and the lack of alpha or paired-chain data limited which features could be detected. Some IMGT-functional V segments, including TRBV6-2 and TRBV6-3, could not be distinguished by the 87-base-pair reads and were therefore excluded. In a later analysis, HLA-associated TCR beta chains showed more clonal expansion and lower generation probabilities than non-associated chains that were equally common. Roughly uniform sequencing depth across donors was assumed in presence/absence analyses, although this assumption may not hold. The earlier analysis of almost 600 of the donors excluded over 15 rarely observed V segments, including chromosome 9 orphons, because counts were too low. The classifier was reported to diagnose cytomegalovirus status with high specificity and sensitivity in both the original cohort and the validation cohort. V-gene and J-gene trimming of TCR beta chains was associated with a missense DCLRE1C variant in a later genetic analysis, and the association was replicated in an independent cohort. Broadly in line with IMGT annotations, most TCR beta V segments showed up in productive rearrangements about 90% or about 30% of the time in an earlier analysis of about 500 of the donors. Correlated functional status among segregating V segments might reflect linkage disequilibrium, but an unknown experimental factor could not be ruled out. In a later genetic analysis, fewer N-insertions in productive TCRs were reported among donors in an Asian-associated ancestry cluster than the roughly 700-donor mean. A few of the identified cytomegalovirus-associated TCR beta chains were confirmed in vitro to be specific for cytomegalovirus antigens. Across donors, most TCR sequences were observed very rarely, whereas some public TCRs were present in many individuals. A cluster of highly shared sequence variants was judged likely to be a technical artifact of the sequencing pipeline.

Sequenced sample: PBMCs. The receptor chain draws on TRBV6-5 and TRBJ1-2, with a tentative D gene TRBD1 over 6 matching bases. The clonotype originates from a woman in her forties or fifties in good health and CMV-seropositive. The DNA reads as follows: TGTGCCAGCAGGCCAATGGGGGCCCCAAGCTACACCTTC. The encoded protein is CASRPMGAPSYTF.